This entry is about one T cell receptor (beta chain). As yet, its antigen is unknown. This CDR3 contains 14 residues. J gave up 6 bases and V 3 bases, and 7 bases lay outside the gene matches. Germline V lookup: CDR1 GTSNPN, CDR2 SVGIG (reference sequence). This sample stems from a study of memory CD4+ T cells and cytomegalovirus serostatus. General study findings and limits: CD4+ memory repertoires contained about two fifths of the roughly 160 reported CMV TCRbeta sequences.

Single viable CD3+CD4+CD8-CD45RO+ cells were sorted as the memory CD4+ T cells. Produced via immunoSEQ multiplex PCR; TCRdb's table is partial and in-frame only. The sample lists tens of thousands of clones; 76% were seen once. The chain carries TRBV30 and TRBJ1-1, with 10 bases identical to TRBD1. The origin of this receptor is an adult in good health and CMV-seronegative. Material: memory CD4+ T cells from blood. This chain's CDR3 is CAWSALGQGAEAFF. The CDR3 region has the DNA TGTGCCTGGAGCGCCCTTGGACAGGGGGCTGAAGCTTTCTTT.